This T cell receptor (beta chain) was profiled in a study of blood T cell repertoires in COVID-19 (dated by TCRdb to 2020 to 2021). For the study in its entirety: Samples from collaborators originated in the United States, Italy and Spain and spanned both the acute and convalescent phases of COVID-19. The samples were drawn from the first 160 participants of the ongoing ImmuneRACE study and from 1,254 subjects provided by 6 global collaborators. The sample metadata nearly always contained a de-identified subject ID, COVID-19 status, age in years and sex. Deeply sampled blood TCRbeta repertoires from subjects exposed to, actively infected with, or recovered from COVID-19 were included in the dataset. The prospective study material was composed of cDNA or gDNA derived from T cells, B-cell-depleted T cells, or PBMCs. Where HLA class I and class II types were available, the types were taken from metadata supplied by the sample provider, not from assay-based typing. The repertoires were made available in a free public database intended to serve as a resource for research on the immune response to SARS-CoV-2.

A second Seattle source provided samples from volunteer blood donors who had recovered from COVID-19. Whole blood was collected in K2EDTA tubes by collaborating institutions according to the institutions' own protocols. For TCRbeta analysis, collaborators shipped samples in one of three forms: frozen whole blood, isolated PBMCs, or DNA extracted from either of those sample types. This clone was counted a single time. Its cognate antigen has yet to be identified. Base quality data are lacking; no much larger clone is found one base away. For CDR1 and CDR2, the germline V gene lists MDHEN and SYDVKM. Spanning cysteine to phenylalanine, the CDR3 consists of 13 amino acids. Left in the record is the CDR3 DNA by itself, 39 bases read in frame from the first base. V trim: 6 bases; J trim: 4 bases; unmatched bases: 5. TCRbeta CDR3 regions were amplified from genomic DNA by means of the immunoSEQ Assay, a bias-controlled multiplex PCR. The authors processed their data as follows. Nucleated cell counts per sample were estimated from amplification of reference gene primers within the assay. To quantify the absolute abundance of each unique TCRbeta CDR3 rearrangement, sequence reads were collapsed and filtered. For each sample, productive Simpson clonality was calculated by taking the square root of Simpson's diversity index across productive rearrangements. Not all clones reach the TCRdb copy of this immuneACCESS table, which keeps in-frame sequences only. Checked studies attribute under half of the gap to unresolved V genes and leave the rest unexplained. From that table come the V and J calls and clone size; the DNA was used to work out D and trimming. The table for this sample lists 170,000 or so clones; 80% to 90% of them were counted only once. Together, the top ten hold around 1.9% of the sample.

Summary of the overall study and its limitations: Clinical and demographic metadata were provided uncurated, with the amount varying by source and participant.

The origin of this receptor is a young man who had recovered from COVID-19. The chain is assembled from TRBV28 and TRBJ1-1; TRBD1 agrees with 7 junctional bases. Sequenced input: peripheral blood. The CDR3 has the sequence CASRTQGGTEAFF. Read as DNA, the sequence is TGTGCCAGCAGAACCCAGGGGGGCACTGAAGCTTTCTTT.